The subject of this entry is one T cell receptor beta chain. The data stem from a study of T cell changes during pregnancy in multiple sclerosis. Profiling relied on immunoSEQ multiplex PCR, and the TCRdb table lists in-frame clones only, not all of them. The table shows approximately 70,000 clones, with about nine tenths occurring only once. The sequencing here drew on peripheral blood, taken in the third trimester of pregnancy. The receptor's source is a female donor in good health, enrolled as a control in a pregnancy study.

The CDR3 DNA sequence: TGTGGTTCGGGAGGGAAAATCTACGAGCAGTACTTC. Its translation: CGSGGKIYEQYF. This chain uses TRBV10-3 with TRBJ2-7; 8 nucleotides agree with TRBD2. The germline gives CDR1 ENHRY, CDR2 SYGVKD. CDR3 size: 12 residues.